A selection of T cell receptor beta chains follows, all from one sample in a study of cytomegalovirus exposure and HLA in healthy donors. Profiling relied on immunoSEQ multiplex PCR, and the TCRdb table lists in-frame clones only, not all of them. Altogether around 94,000 clones are present, around 77% being singletons, with the ten largest covering 8.5% to 10%. Source material: PBMCs. These receptors were taken from a male donor in good health and CMV-seropositive. Each CDR3 is given with its conserved first and last residue. Fields, in order: D gene, CDR3 length, J gene, clone size, V gene, CDR3 DNA, CDR3 protein. The D gene is left open where the match is weak. Where a row states a size, it is once, few, many or the class of an expanded clone; other rows omit it.

d_gene: TRBD2
len: 17
j_gene: TRBJ2-1
abundance: once
v_gene: TRBV7-3
CDR3nt: TGTGCCAGCAGCTTTGCAGCTAGCGGGATATTTGGGAATGAGCAGTTCTTC
CDR3aa: CASSFAASGIFGNEQFF

d_gene: TRBD1
len: 16
j_gene: TRBJ2-5
abundance: -
v_gene: TRBV9
CDR3nt: TGTGCCAGCAGCCCTACCGGGACAGGGAATTTAGAGACCCAGTACTTC
CDR3aa: CASSPTGTGNLETQYF

d_gene: TRBD2
len: 17
j_gene: TRBJ2-2
abundance: -
v_gene: TRBV4-1
CDR3nt: TGCGCCAGCAGCCAAGTGGATCTCGGACTAGTCCGCGGGGAGCTGTTTTTT
CDR3aa: CASSQVDLGLVRGELFF

d_gene: -
len: 14
j_gene: TRBJ2-7
abundance: -
v_gene: TRBV28
CDR3nt: TGTGCCAGCAGTCCTCCGCAGGGCGACTACGAGCAGTACTTC
CDR3aa: CASSPPQGDYEQYF

d_gene: TRBD1
len: 14
j_gene: TRBJ2-7
abundance: -
v_gene: TRBV5-1
CDR3nt: TGCGCCAGCAGCTTGGGTACAGGGGATCGCGAGCAGTACTTC
CDR3aa: CASSLGTGDREQYF

d_gene: -
len: 16
j_gene: TRBJ1-5
abundance: once
v_gene: TRBV12-5
CDR3nt: TGTGCTAGTGCAGCAGGGACATACTATAGCAATCAGCCCCAGCATTTT
CDR3aa: CASAAGTYYSNQPQHF

d_gene: -
len: 13
j_gene: TRBJ2-5
abundance: -
v_gene: TRBV5-8
CDR3nt: TGTGCCAGCAGCAACAGGGTAGGGGAGACCCAGTACTTC
CDR3aa: CASSNRVGETQYF

d_gene: -
len: 14
j_gene: TRBJ2-7
abundance: -
v_gene: TRBV5-1
CDR3nt: TGCGCCAGCAGCTTGGGGCAGCGGCCCTACGAGCAGTACTTC
CDR3aa: CASSLGQRPYEQYF

d_gene: -
len: 13
j_gene: TRBJ2-7
abundance: once
v_gene: TRBV7-2
CDR3nt: TGTGCCAGCAGCTTACAGGGATACGACGAGCAGTACTTC
CDR3aa: CASSLQGYDEQYF

d_gene: TRBD2
len: 16
j_gene: TRBJ2-1
abundance: -
v_gene: TRBV5-1
CDR3nt: TGCGCCAGCAGCTTTGGGCGGGAGAGACCCTACAATGAGCAGTTCTTC
CDR3aa: CASSFGRERPYNEQFF

d_gene: -
len: 12
j_gene: TRBJ1-1
abundance: -
v_gene: TRBV7-2
CDR3nt: TGTGCCAGCAGCTGGGGGGGGCTTGAAGCTTTCTTT
CDR3aa: CASSWGGLEAFF

d_gene: -
len: 15
j_gene: TRBJ1-4
abundance: -
v_gene: TRBV14
CDR3nt: TGTGCCAGCAGCTCGTCAACAGGGAAAAATGAAAAACTGTTTTTT
CDR3aa: CASSSSTGKNEKLFF

d_gene: TRBD1
len: 13
j_gene: TRBJ1-1
abundance: once
v_gene: TRBV29-1
CDR3nt: TGCAGCGTTGAAGACACAGGGGATGCTGAAGCTTTCTTT
CDR3aa: CSVEDTGDAEAFF

d_gene: -
len: 17
j_gene: TRBJ2-1
abundance: few
v_gene: TRBV7-4
CDR3nt: TGTGCCAGCAGCTGCCGGGTAGGCCCAAAAAACTACAATGAGCAGTTCTTC
CDR3aa: CASSCRVGPKNYNEQFF

d_gene: TRBD2
len: 15
j_gene: TRBJ2-1
abundance: once
v_gene: TRBV7-3
CDR3nt: TGTGCCAGCAGCTTAGTACTAGCGGGAGGTTTCGAGCAGTTCTTC
CDR3aa: CASSLVLAGGFEQFF

d_gene: TRBD1
len: 15
j_gene: TRBJ2-7
abundance: -
v_gene: TRBV18
CDR3nt: TGTGCCAGCTCACCTGGGACAGGGGGCCCCTACGAGCAGTACTTC
CDR3aa: CASSPGTGGPYEQYF

d_gene: -
len: 14
j_gene: TRBJ1-1
abundance: -
v_gene: TRBV28
CDR3nt: TGTGCCAGCAGTCCACCGACCCTAGACGGTGAAGCTTTCTTT
CDR3aa: CASSPPTLDGEAFF

d_gene: TRBD2
len: 15
j_gene: TRBJ2-7
abundance: -
v_gene: TRBV6-1
CDR3nt: TGTGCCAGCAGGGCTACTAGCGGGAGCTCCTACGAGCAGTACTTC
CDR3aa: CASRATSGSSYEQYF

d_gene: -
len: 18
j_gene: TRBJ2-6
abundance: -
v_gene: TRBV7-8
CDR3nt: TGTGCCAGCAGCCCCCGGGGGGCCTCAGTCTCTGGGGCCAACGTCCTGACTTTC
CDR3aa: CASSPRGASVSGANVLTF

d_gene: TRBD1
len: 14
j_gene: TRBJ1-4
abundance: -
v_gene: TRBV5-1
CDR3nt: TGCGCCAGCAGCTCCGGTCAGGCAGGGGGAAAACTGTTTTTT
CDR3aa: CASSSGQAGGKLFF

d_gene: -
len: 17
j_gene: TRBJ2-1
abundance: -
v_gene: TRBV23-1
CDR3nt: TGCGCCAGCAGTCAATCGTACAGGGCGTGGGATTACAATGAGCAGTTCTTC
CDR3aa: CASSQSYRAWDYNEQFF

d_gene: -
len: 14
j_gene: TRBJ1-5
abundance: -
v_gene: TRBV19
CDR3nt: TGTGCCAGTAGTATCGGGGGGAGCAATCAGCCCCAGCATTTT
CDR3aa: CASSIGGSNQPQHF

d_gene: -
len: 12
j_gene: TRBJ1-2
abundance: -
v_gene: TRBV29-1
CDR3nt: TGCAGCGTGTACAATGGGGCGGATGGCTACACCTTC
CDR3aa: CSVYNGADGYTF

d_gene: TRBD1
len: 15
j_gene: TRBJ2-7
abundance: -
v_gene: TRBV2
CDR3nt: TGTGCCACCCCCAGACAGACAGGGGTAAGCTACGAGCAGTACTTC
CDR3aa: CATPRQTGVSYEQYF

d_gene: -
len: 16
j_gene: TRBJ2-4
abundance: -
v_gene: TRBV27
CDR3nt: TGTGCCAGCAGTTTCCCCCCAGGGGACCGCAAAAACATTCAGTACTTC
CDR3aa: CASSFPPGDRKNIQYF

d_gene: TRBD2
len: 17
j_gene: TRBJ2-3
abundance: few
v_gene: TRBV5-1
CDR3nt: TGCGCCAGCAGCTGGGGTGGACTAGCGGGAGGGGCAGATACGCAGTATTTT
CDR3aa: CASSWGGLAGGADTQYF

d_gene: -
len: 12
j_gene: TRBJ2-7
abundance: few
v_gene: TRBV29-1
CDR3nt: TGCAGCGCCCGGGGGAGCTCCTACGAGCAGTACTTC
CDR3aa: CSARGSSYEQYF

d_gene: -
len: 14
j_gene: TRBJ2-7
abundance: -
v_gene: TRBV11-2
CDR3nt: TGTGCCAGCAGCTTAGGCCTAGGTGACTACGAGCAGTACTTC
CDR3aa: CASSLGLGDYEQYF

d_gene: TRBD1
len: 11
j_gene: TRBJ2-7
abundance: -
v_gene: TRBV2
CDR3nt: TGTGCCAGCAGACAGGGGTACGAGCAGTACTTC
CDR3aa: CASRQGYEQYF

d_gene: TRBD2
len: 14
j_gene: TRBJ2-1
abundance: -
v_gene: TRBV15
CDR3nt: TGTGCCACCAGCGTCCGACTAGCGGACAATGAGCAGTTCTTC
CDR3aa: CATSVRLADNEQFF

d_gene: TRBD1
len: 11
j_gene: TRBJ2-1
abundance: -
v_gene: TRBV10-3
CDR3nt: TGTGCCACGGGACAGGGGAATGAGCAGTTCTTC
CDR3aa: CATGQGNEQFF

d_gene: TRBD1
len: 16
j_gene: TRBJ1-2
abundance: once
v_gene: TRBV6-1
CDR3nt: TGTGCCAGCAGTGAAGCGGGGGGTGAGGGGGCAGGTGGCTACACCTTC
CDR3aa: CASSEAGGEGAGGYTF

d_gene: -
len: 14
j_gene: TRBJ1-1
abundance: -
v_gene: TRBV19
CDR3nt: TGTGCCAGTAGTATAGTCAGCGGGGGTACTGAAGCTTTCTTT
CDR3aa: CASSIVSGGTEAFF

d_gene: -
len: 12
j_gene: TRBJ2-7
abundance: -
v_gene: TRBV7-9
CDR3nt: TGTGCCAGCAGCTCCTCAGTCTACGAGCAGTACTTC
CDR3aa: CASSSSVYEQYF

d_gene: TRBD2
len: 16
j_gene: TRBJ2-7
abundance: -
v_gene: TRBV10-2
CDR3nt: TGCGCCAGCGGGATAGCGGGAGGGGTTAGCTCCTACGAGCAGTACTTC
CDR3aa: CASGIAGGVSSYEQYF

d_gene: TRBD1
len: 13
j_gene: TRBJ1-2
abundance: -
v_gene: TRBV28
CDR3nt: TGTGCCAACCGGAGACAGGGTGGCTATGGCTACACCTTC
CDR3aa: CANRRQGGYGYTF

d_gene: TRBD2
len: 16
j_gene: TRBJ2-7
abundance: -
v_gene: TRBV5-5
CDR3nt: TGTGCCAGCAGCTTGGTCGTCTCTAGCGGGAGTTACGAGCAGTACTTC
CDR3aa: CASSLVVSSGSYEQYF

d_gene: -
len: 15
j_gene: TRBJ1-5
abundance: -
v_gene: TRBV6-5
CDR3nt: TGTGCCAGCGCGGCGGCCGCAGGGGCAAAACAGCCCCAGCATTTT
CDR3aa: CASAAAAGAKQPQHF

d_gene: TRBD2
len: 14
j_gene: TRBJ2-7
abundance: -
v_gene: TRBV6-6
CDR3nt: TGTGCCAGCTCTATCAGGCGGGCTAGCGGCGAGCAGTACTTC
CDR3aa: CASSIRRASGEQYF

d_gene: -
len: 12
j_gene: TRBJ1-1
abundance: -
v_gene: TRBV6-1
CDR3nt: TGTGCCAGCAGGGAGATGAACACTGAAGCTTTCTTT
CDR3aa: CASREMNTEAFF

d_gene: TRBD2
len: 18
j_gene: TRBJ2-3
abundance: once
v_gene: TRBV10-1
CDR3nt: TGCGCCAGCAGCCAGCCTCGACAGCGGGAGGGAAAAACAGATACGCAGTATTTT
CDR3aa: CASSQPRQREGKTDTQYF

d_gene: TRBD2
len: 16
j_gene: TRBJ2-1
abundance: -
v_gene: TRBV19
CDR3nt: TGTGCCAGTAGTATAGCGGGAGGGCCGGGGTACAATGAGCAGTTCTTC
CDR3aa: CASSIAGGPGYNEQFF

d_gene: TRBD2
len: 15
j_gene: TRBJ2-7
abundance: few
v_gene: TRBV4-1
CDR3nt: TGCGCCAGCAGCCCCTCGACTAGCGGGGACTACGAGCAGTACTTC
CDR3aa: CASSPSTSGDYEQYF

d_gene: TRBD2
len: 15
j_gene: TRBJ2-7
abundance: few
v_gene: TRBV27
CDR3nt: TGTGCCAGCAGTACCCGACTAGCGGAAGCCTACGAGCAGTACTTC
CDR3aa: CASSTRLAEAYEQYF

d_gene: TRBD1
len: 15
j_gene: TRBJ1-4
abundance: -
v_gene: TRBV15
CDR3nt: TGTGCCACCAAGGACAGGGAACTACCTGTTGAAAAACTGTTTTTT
CDR3aa: CATKDRELPVEKLFF

d_gene: TRBD2
len: 15
j_gene: TRBJ2-1
abundance: few
v_gene: TRBV19
CDR3nt: TGTGCCAGTAGTATGACTAGCGGGGCTTACAATGAGCAGTTCTTC
CDR3aa: CASSMTSGAYNEQFF

d_gene: TRBD2
len: 15
j_gene: TRBJ2-2
abundance: -
v_gene: TRBV19
CDR3nt: TGTGCCAGTAGTACTGCTAGCGGGAGAAGCGGGGAGCTGTTTTTT
CDR3aa: CASSTASGRSGELFF

d_gene: TRBD1
len: 16
j_gene: TRBJ2-5
abundance: -
v_gene: TRBV7-9
CDR3nt: TGTGCCAGCAGCTTAAGTCCTGGACAGGGAGCTCAGGCCCAGTACTTC
CDR3aa: CASSLSPGQGAQAQYF